This TCR beta chain was found in a study of blood T cell repertoires in COVID-19. This CDR3 contains 16 residues. The V gene end was trimmed by 3 bases and the J gene end by 5 bases; junction bases not matched to a gene: 8. CDR1 SGHRS and CDR2 YFSETQ come from the germline V gene. In the authors' workflow: Amplification of reference gene primers provided the estimated nucleated cell counts. The protocol was immunoSEQ multiplex PCR, while the TCRdb copy is restricted to in-frame clones and leaves out a portion. Clonal size and the V and J genes are those of that table, whereas D and trimming came from the DNA. Among some 10,000 clones listed, around nine tenths were seen once.

The receptor was isolated from a woman aged 55-70 years with active COVID-19. The J gene is TRBJ1-4, the V gene TRBV5-1, with TRBD1 matching over 9 bases. The sample consisted of peripheral blood. The CDR3 DNA is TGCGCCAGCAGCTCAACCGCCGGGACAGGGAATGAAAAACTGTTTTTT. Amino acid sequence: CASSSTAGTGNEKLFF.